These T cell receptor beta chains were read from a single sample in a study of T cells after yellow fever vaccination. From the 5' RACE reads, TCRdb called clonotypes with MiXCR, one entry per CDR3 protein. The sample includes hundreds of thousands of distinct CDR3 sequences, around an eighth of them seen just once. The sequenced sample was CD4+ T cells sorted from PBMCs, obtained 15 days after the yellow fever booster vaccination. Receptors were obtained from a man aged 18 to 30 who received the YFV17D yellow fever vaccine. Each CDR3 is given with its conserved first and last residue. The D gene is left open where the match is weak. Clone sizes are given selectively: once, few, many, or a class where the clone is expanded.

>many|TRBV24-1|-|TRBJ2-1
CATSEGGLYNEQFF
TGTGCCACCAGTGAAGGGGGGCTGTACAATGAGCAGTTCTTC
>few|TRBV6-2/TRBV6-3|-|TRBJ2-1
CASSPALRNEQFF
TGTGCCAGCAGTCCGGCCCTGAGGAATGAGCAGTTCTTC
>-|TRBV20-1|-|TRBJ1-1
CSVLVWRGGRNTEAFF
TGCAGTGTATTAGTGTGGAGGGGAGGTAGGAACACTGAAGCTTTCTTT
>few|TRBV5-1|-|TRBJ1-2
CASSSRRSPLRSYGYTF
TGCGCCAGCAGCTCAAGACGGAGCCCCCTTCGTAGCTATGGCTACACCTTC
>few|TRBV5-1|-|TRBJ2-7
CASSYGWDTDEQYF
TGCGCCAGCAGCTACGGATGGGACACCGACGAGCAGTACTTC
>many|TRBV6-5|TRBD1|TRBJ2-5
CASSQPGQGAGETQYF
TGTGCCAGCAGCCAACCGGGACAGGGGGCCGGGGAGACCCAGTACTTC
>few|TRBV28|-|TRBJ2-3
CASGSGSLDTQYF
TGTGCCAGCGGGTCAGGTAGTTTGGATACGCAGTATTTT
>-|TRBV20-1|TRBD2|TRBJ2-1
CSAPPSGGPVNEQFF
TGCAGTGCCCCGCCATCGGGGGGGCCGGTTAATGAGCAGTTCTTC
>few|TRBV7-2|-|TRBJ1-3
CASSRPGTLNTIYF
TGTGCCAGCAGCCGACCCGGGACTCTAAACACCATATATTTT
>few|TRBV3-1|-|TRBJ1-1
CASSQGRYTEAFF
TGTGCCAGCAGCCAGGGCAGGTACACTGAAGCTTTCTTT
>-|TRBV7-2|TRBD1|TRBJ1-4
CASSLKKTGTGLLHSTNEKLFF
TGTGCCAGCAGCCTCAAAAAAACCGGGACAGGATTGTTGCATAGTACTAATGAAAAACTGTTTTTT
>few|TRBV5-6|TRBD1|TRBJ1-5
CASSLWDRGHQPQHF
TGTGCCAGCAGCTTATGGGACAGGGGGCATCAGCCCCAGCATTTT
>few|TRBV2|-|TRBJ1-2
CASSPQVYGYTF
TGTGCCAGCAGTCCGCAGGTTTATGGCTACACCTTC
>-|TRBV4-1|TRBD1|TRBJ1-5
CASSPIDRGVQPQHF
TGCGCCAGCAGCCCGATCGACAGGGGGGTTCAGCCCCAGCATTTT
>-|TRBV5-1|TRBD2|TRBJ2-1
CASSLAGSGGAAEQFF
TGCGCCAGCAGCTTGGCTGGGAGCGGGGGGGCAGCTGAGCAGTTCTTC
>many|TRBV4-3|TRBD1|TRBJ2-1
CASSLRTGEQFF
TGCGCCAGCAGCCTCCGGACAGGGGAGCAGTTCTTC
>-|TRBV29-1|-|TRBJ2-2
CSVVDRRMGTGELFF
TGCAGCGTTGTCGACAGGAGGATGGGCACCGGGGAGCTGTTTTTT
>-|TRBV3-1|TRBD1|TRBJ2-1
CASSQDSDRIYNEQFF
TGTGCCAGCAGCCAAGATTCGGACAGGATCTACAATGAGCAGTTCTTC
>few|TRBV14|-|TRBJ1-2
CASSQRLGGNYGYTF
TGTGCCAGCAGCCAACGTCTGGGCGGGAACTATGGCTACACCTTC
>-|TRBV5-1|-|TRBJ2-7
CASSLGRFEQYF
TGCGCCAGCAGCTTGGGACGGTTCGAGCAGTACTTC
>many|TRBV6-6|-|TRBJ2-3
CASSRPVDTQYF
TGTGCCAGCAGTAGACCCGTAGATACGCAGTATTTT
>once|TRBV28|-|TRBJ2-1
CASSLFRSSYNEQFF
TGTGCCAGCAGTTTATTCCGGAGCTCCTACAATGAGCAGTTCTTC
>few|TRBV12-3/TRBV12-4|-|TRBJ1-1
CASSFSPPGGTEAFF
TGTGCCAGCAGTTTCTCCCCGCCGGGGGGGACTGAAGCTTTCTTT
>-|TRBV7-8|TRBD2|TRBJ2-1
CASRPGLAGYNEQFF
TGTGCCAGCAGACCGGGACTAGCGGGGTACAATGAGCAGTTCTTC
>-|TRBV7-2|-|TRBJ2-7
CASSPDGGSYEQYF
TGTGCCAGCAGCCCGGACGGGGGCTCCTACGAGCAGTACTTC
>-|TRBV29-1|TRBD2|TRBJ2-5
CSAPGLVKETQYF
TGCAGCGCACCTGGACTAGTCAAAGAGACCCAGTACTTC
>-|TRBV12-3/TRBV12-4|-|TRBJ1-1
CASSSPIGGLNTEAFF
TGTGCCAGCAGTTCACCCATCGGGGGCCTGAACACTGAAGCTTTCTTT
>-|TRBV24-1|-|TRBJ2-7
CATPGHPYEQYF
TGTGCCACCCCGGGACACCCCTACGAGCAGTACTTC
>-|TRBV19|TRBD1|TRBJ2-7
CASSMDRGPYEQYF
TGTGCCAGTAGTATGGATAGGGGGCCCTACGAGCAGTACTTC
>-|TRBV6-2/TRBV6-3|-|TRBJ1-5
CASSYWASIRPQHF
TGTGCCAGCAGTTATTGGGCTTCTATTCGGCCCCAGCATTTT
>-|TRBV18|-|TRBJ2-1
CASSPQGGSYNEQFF
TGTGCCAGCTCACCACAGGGGGGCTCCTACAATGAGCAGTTCTTC
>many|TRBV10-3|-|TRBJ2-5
CATGHQEQETQYF
TGTGCCACAGGGCACCAGGAGCAAGAGACCCAGTACTTC
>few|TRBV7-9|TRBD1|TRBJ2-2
CASRTSYGQGLEVAGELFF
TGTGCCAGCAGAACATCTTACGGACAGGGGCTAGAAGTTGCCGGGGAGCTGTTTTTT
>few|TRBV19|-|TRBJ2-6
CASSISPHPSGANVLTF
TGTGCCAGTAGTATTTCACCCCACCCCTCTGGGGCCAACGTCCTGACTTTC
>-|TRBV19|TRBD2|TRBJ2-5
CASSESGGRETQYF
TGTGCCAGTAGCGAAAGCGGGGGAAGAGAGACCCAGTACTTC
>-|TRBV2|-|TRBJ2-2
CASSVSSTGELFF
TGTGCCAGCAGTGTATCTAGCACCGGGGAGCTGTTTTTT
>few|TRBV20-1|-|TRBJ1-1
CSARDSVDTEAFF
TGCAGTGCTAGAGATTCAGTGGACACTGAAGCTTTCTTT
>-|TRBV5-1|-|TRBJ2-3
CASTPGGADTQYF
TGCGCCAGCACGCCGGGTGGGGCAGATACGCAGTATTTT
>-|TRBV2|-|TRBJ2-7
CASSESGGRNEQYF
TGTGCCAGCAGTGAAAGTGGGGGGCGGAACGAGCAGTACTTC
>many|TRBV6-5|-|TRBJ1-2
CASSQSWGSENGYTF
TGTGCCAGCAGTCAGTCCTGGGGTAGTGAGAATGGCTACACCTTC
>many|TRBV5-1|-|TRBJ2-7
CASSPGAHRVTYEQYF
TGCGCCAGCAGCCCCGGGGCCCACAGGGTTACCTACGAGCAGTACTTC
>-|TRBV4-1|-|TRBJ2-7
CASSQAYRSYNEQYF
TGCGCCAGCAGCCAAGCGTACAGATCCTATAACGAGCAGTACTTC
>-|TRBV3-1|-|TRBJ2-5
CASSDRGHPSQETQYF
TGTGCCAGCAGCGATCGCGGACACCCATCCCAAGAGACCCAGTACTTC
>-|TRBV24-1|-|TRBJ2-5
CATSDLRGAGETQYF
TGTGCCACCAGTGATTTGAGGGGGGCGGGAGAGACCCAGTACTTC
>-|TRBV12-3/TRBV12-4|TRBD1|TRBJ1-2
CASSSTGQTYGYTF
TGTGCCAGCAGTTCCACGGGACAGACCTATGGCTACACCTTC
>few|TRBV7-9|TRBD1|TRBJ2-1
CASRMGTGSKQFF
TGTGCCAGCAGGATGGGGACAGGGTCGAAGCAGTTCTTC
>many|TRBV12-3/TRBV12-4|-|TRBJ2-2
CASRLAGELFF
TGTGCCAGCAGACTAGCCGGGGAGCTGTTTTTT